This T cell receptor (beta chain) was sequenced in a study of cytomegalovirus exposure and HLA in healthy donors. About this clone: Antigen: not known.

General study results and limits: Under in vitro conditions, a few CMV-associated chains were confirmed as specific for CMV antigens. Cytomegalovirus association was listed for 164 TCR beta chains.

Trimming took 2 bases from V and 0 from J; bases not matched to a gene: 5. Germline-derived CDR1 and CDR2 are SGHTA and FQGTGA. There are 16 residues in the CDR3. This table comes from immunoSEQ multiplex PCR, and its TCRdb copy is limited to in-frame clones, with some not included. The sample holds 250,000 to 300,000 clones, approximately 83% seen once. The validation cohort, a group of 100 to 150 subjects, included the donors and was separate from the roughly 600-subject first cohort. The chain has TRBV7-3 and TRBJ2-3; 7 bases align to TRBD1. Sequences were obtained from PBMCs. The clonotype was recovered from a woman aged 18-30 years in good health and CMV-seronegative. The CDR3 loop reads CASSLGRDSSTDTQYF. The CDR3 bases are TGTGCCAGCAGCTTAGGACGGGACAGTAGCACAGATACGCAGTATTTT.